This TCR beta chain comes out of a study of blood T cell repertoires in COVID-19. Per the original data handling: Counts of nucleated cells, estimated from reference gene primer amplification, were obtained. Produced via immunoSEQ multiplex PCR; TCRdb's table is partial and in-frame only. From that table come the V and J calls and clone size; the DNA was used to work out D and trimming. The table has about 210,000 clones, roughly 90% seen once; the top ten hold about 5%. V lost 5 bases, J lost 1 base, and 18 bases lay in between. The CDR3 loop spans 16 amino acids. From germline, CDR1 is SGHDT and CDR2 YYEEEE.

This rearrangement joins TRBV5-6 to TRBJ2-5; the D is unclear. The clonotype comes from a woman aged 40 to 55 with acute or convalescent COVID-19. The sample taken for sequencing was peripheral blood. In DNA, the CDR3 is TGTGCCAGCAGTCACCGAGGTAGCCGGGTCCAAGAGACCCAGTACTTC. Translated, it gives CASSHRGSRVQETQYF.